This TCR beta chain derives from a study of cytomegalovirus exposure and HLA in healthy donors. Notes on the study in general: A list of approximately 160 TCR beta chains associated with cytomegalovirus was given.

This clone was counted a single time. The antigen is undetermined. Assay: immunoSEQ multiplex PCR; the TCRdb copy retains only in-frame clones and omits some. Found here are about 130,000 clones, 90% to 96% of them singletons; the top ten hold about 1.7%. This receptor was taken from a man younger than 35 in good health and CMV-seronegative. The sequenced material came from PBMCs.

Written as DNA, the CDR3 is TGTGCCAGCAGCGTAGGTGTAGGGACAGGCTATGGCTACACCTTC. As protein: CASSVGVGTGYGYTF. The chain has TRBV9 and TRBJ1-2, with 8 bases fitting TRBD1. Germline values: CDR1 SGDLS, CDR2 YYNGEE. This CDR3 comprises 15 residues. Trimming cost V 0 bases and J 4 bases; bases outside gene matches: 5.